One sample yielded the 32 T cell receptor beta chains listed below, sequenced in a study of identical twins. Using its own MiXCR run on the 5' RACE reads, TCRdb lists one record per CDR3 protein. The table records 400,000 to 550,000 distinct CDR3 sequences, less than 25% of them present only once. These data were likewise used in another study, on T cells expressing NK-cell markers.

The specimen was CD4+ T cells sorted from blood. The source of these receptors is a woman aged 18-30 years in good health.

The rearrangement joins TRBV6-5 to TRBJ1-2; 7 bases fit TRBD1. The CDR3 is made up of 15 amino acids. V lost 0 bases and J lost 4; bases outside the gene matches: 5. Germline V CDR1 and CDR2: MNHEY, SVGAGI. The CDR3 protein is CASSYSGGLGYGYTF. In nucleotides, the CDR3 is TGTGCCAGCAGTTACTCAGGGGGCCTGGGCTATGGCTACACCTTC.

On this clonotype itself: This CDR3 fails to terminate in the conserved phenylalanine or tryptophan, so it likely reflects a read error. Because the CDR3's place on the DNA is in doubt, the DNA is left out and the CDR3 is given as listed by TCRdb. The chain joins TRBV20-1 to TRBJ1-4. Germline CDR1 and CDR2: DFQATT and SNEGSKA (reference sequence). From its first to its last residue, the CDR3 has 12 amino acids. The CDR3 loop reads CSARDPQRRLGI.

The chain links TRBV12-3 or TRBV12-4 to TRBJ2-3; 10 bases line up with TRBD2. There are 17 residues in the CDR3. V gave up 2 bases and J gave up 5 bases; unmatched junction bases: 10. CDR3 bases: TGTGCCAGCAGTTTAAACCTAGCGGGAGATTCAGGAGATACGCAGTATTTT. Amino acids: CASSLNLAGDSGDTQYF.

A few counts support this clonotype. The chain links TRBV5-1 to TRBJ2-4, with TRBD1 identical over 7 bases. V trimming: 3 bases; J trimming: 9 bases; junction bases outside the gene matches: 9. The CDR3 length is 14 residues. Germline V lookup: CDR1 SGHRS, CDR2 YFSETQ. The CDR3, as DNA: TGCGCCAGCAGCTACTACGACAGGGCTGCCATTCAGTACTTC. Protein product: CASSYYDRAAIQYF. Complete variable domain (other parts from reference TRBV5-1 and TRBJ2-4): KAGVTQTPRYLIKTRGQQVTLSCSPISGHRSVSWYQQTPGQGLQFLFEYFSETQRNKGNFPGRFSGRQFSNSRSEMNVSTLELGDSALYLCASSYYDRAAIQYFGAGTRLSVL.

The chain uses TRBV5-4 and TRBJ2-1, with D perhaps matching TRBD2 (6 bases). V was clipped by 5 bases and J by 5 bases, with 14 bases between them. The CDR3 has 14 residues. Germline CDR1 is SGHNT and CDR2 is YYREEE (reference sequence). The CDR3 protein is CASSLSLANNEQFF. Here the CDR3 DNA reads TGTGCCAGCAGTTTAAGTCTAGCGAACAATGAGCAGTTCTTC.

V gene TRBV29-1 combines with J gene TRBJ2-1; a weak D match, TRBD2 (6 bases). The germline gives CDR1 SQVTM, CDR2 ANQGSEA. The V gene lost 5 bases and the J gene lost 7 bases, with 12 bases spanning the gap. The CDR3 sequence is 12 residues long. The CDR3 DNA sequence: TGCAGCGTTTCTAGCGTTCGGAATGAGCAGTTCTTC. Translating it yields CSVSSVRNEQFF.

This clonotype turned up a few times. V is TRBV6-5 and J is TRBJ1-1, with 8 bases aligning to TRBD1. Germline-derived CDR1 and CDR2 are MNHEY and SVGAGI. This CDR3 has 13 residues. V gave up 2 bases and J gave up 7 bases; unmatched junction bases: 3. The CDR3 loop reads CASSYPGGFEAFF. For the CDR3, the DNA is TGTGCCAGCAGTTACCCAGGGGGCTTTGAAGCTTTCTTT.

This clonotype was seen only a few times. An end of the junction does not agree with germline; a read error may underlie this. This chain links TRBV29-1 with TRBJ2-1, with 10 bases lining up with TRBD2. This CDR3 has 15 residues. CDR1 is SQVTM and CDR2 is ANQGSEA in the germline V gene. CDR3 DNA sequence: TGCAGCGGAGGAAAAAGCGGGAGGGCCTATAATGAGCAGTTCTTC. It yields the protein CSGGKSGRAYNEQFF.

The chain uses TRBV29-1 and TRBJ2-1, with no clear D. Germline V lookup: CDR1 SQVTM, CDR2 ANQGSEA. Trimming removed 0 bases from V and 6 bases from J, with 9 bases in between. CDR3 length equals 13 residues. CDR3 region: CSVEDQASNEQFF. CDR3 sequence (DNA): TGCAGCGTTGAAGATCAGGCAAGCAATGAGCAGTTCTTC.

In its sample, this clonotype was seen many times. The chain employs TRBV20-1 and TRBJ2-3, with D possibly being TRBD2 (6 bases). Germline values: CDR1 DFQATT, CDR2 SNEGSKA (reference sequence). V was trimmed by 2 bases and J by 1 base, leaving 10 bases between them. The CDR3 runs 14 residues. The CDR3 DNA sequence: TGCAGTGCTAGATTGGCGGGGCGCACAGATACGCAGTATTTT. This encodes CSARLAGRTDTQYF.

The chain combines TRBV10-3 with TRBJ2-1; D is undetermined. V was shortened by 3 bases and J by 8 bases, with 5 bases between the two germline ends. This CDR3 contains 11 residues. The germline CDR1 and CDR2 sequences are ENHRY and SYGVKD. The CDR3 nucleotides are TGTGCCATCAGTGATCAAGATGAGCAGTTCTTC. This encodes CAISDQDEQFF.

This clonotype showed up just a few times. V is TRBV3-1 and J is TRBJ1-1, with TRBD1 as a possible D gene (6 bases). Germline V gene data show CDR1 as LGHDT and CDR2 as YNNKEL (reference sequence). Trimming cost V 4 bases and J 5 bases, with 14 bases left between them. The CDR3 runs 14 residues. This CDR3 reads CASSRRGAATEAFF. CDR3 in DNA: TGTGCCAGCAGCCGGAGGGGGGCGGCTACTGAAGCTTTCTTT.

This clonotype was found a few times. V and J are TRBV10-3 and TRBJ1-1, with a tentative D call TRBD1 (5 bases). This CDR3 region has 17 residues. V lost 3 bases and J 1 base, leaving 18 bases between the germline ends. From germline, CDR1 is ENHRY and CDR2 SYGVKD. DNA of the CDR3: TGTGCCATCAGTGACCAAACAGGAGGTTCCTGGAACACTGAAGCTTTCTTT. This sequence encodes CAISDQTGGSWNTEAFF.

The rearrangement uses TRBV20-1 and TRBJ2-7, with 9 bases aligning to TRBD2. Germline V gene sequence: CDR1 DFQATT, CDR2 SNEGSKA (reference sequence). Germline trimming cut 6 bases from V and 5 bases from J; bases unmatched to any gene: 14. The CDR3 contains 15 residues. As DNA, the CDR3 is TGCAGTGCCGACCCCCGGACTAGCGTTACGGACGAGCAGTACTTC. Translation: CSADPRTSVTDEQYF.

The V call is TRBV3-1, the J call TRBJ2-7; 10 bases match TRBD1. Unmatched junction bases numbered 6, after V lost 4 bases and J lost 3 bases. CDR3 length equals 15 residues. In germline, CDR1 is LGHDT, CDR2 YNNKEL (reference sequence). The CDR3 reads CASSPRDRGFYEQYF. The CDR3 DNA is TGTGCCAGCAGCCCCCGGGACAGGGGATTCTACGAGCAGTACTTC.

CDR3 residues: CASSPTPGDTQYF. In DNA, the CDR3 is TGTGCCAGCAGCCCCACCCCGGGTGATACGCAGTATTTT. The V call is TRBV9, the J call TRBJ2-3; D is unclear. The germline V and J ends were trimmed by 4 bases and 6 bases, with 12 bases remaining between them. The CDR3 is 13 residues long. Germline CDR1 SGDLS, CDR2 YYNGEE.

The J gene is TRBJ2-7, the V gene TRBV4-3, with no clear D. The V gene lost 3 bases and the J gene lost 3 bases, with 15 bases spanning the gap. This CDR3 contains 15 residues. Germline CDR1 reads LGHNA; CDR2 reads YSLEER. Here the CDR3 reads CASSQQEGLGYEQYF. The CDR3 nucleotides read TGCGCCAGCAGCCAGCAAGAAGGGCTAGGCTACGAGCAGTACTTC.

V usage is TRBV7-3 and J usage is TRBJ2-1; D perhaps matches TRBD1 (6 bases). V shed 5 bases and J shed 1 base, with 15 bases lying between them. CDR1 is SGHTA and CDR2 is FQGTGA in the germline V gene. This CDR3 is 16 amino acids long. The CDR3 DNA sequence: TGTGCCAGCAGCCCCCCCGGGACACGGTCCTACAATGAGCAGTTCTTC. As protein: CASSPPGTRSYNEQFF.

This chain connects TRBV10-3 to TRBJ2-7, with TRBD1 matching over 9 bases. The CDR3 runs 15 residues. The trim removed 6 bases at V and 0 bases at J, leaving 6 bases unmatched. Germline lookup yields CDR1 ENHRY and CDR2 SYGVKD. The CDR3 DNA reads TGTGCCATCAGGGGGACAGGGAGTAGCTCCTACGAGCAGTACTTC. This sequence encodes CAIRGTGSSSYEQYF.

The chain uses TRBV20-1 and TRBJ2-1, with 8 bases lining up with TRBD2. V lost 2 bases, J lost 8 bases, and 8 bases stayed unmatched. This CDR3 is 14 amino acids long. The germline V gene encodes CDR1 DFQATT and CDR2 SNEGSKA (reference sequence). The CDR3: CSARSSGRTDEQFF. The CDR3 region has the DNA TGCAGTGCTAGATCGAGCGGGAGAACGGATGAGCAGTTCTTC.

This chain links TRBV12-3 or TRBV12-4 with TRBJ1-3; D ambiguous. The CDR3 covers 16 residues. V shed 5 bases and J shed 2 bases, with 16 bases lying between them. The CDR3, as DNA: TGTGCCAGCAGTCTACACAGTTCACGGGCTGGAAACACCATATATTTT. Residues: CASSLHSSRAGNTIYF.

The chain employs TRBV12-3 or TRBV12-4 and TRBJ2-5, with D maybe TRBD2 (5 bases). This CDR3 contains 15 residues. V lost 3 bases and J lost 5, with 16 bases in between. The CDR3 is CASSFLALDRETQYF. The CDR3 bases are TGTGCCAGCAGTTTTCTAGCCCTGGATCGGGAGACCCAGTACTTC.

There are a few counts of this clonotype. The chain has TRBV29-1 and TRBJ2-3, with D maybe TRBD2 (5 bases). Germline V gene data show CDR1 as SQVTM and CDR2 as ANQGSEA. The CDR3 is 14 amino acids. V was shortened by 3 bases and J by 0 bases, with 10 bases between the two germline ends. In nucleotides, the CDR3 is TGCAGCGTTGAGGAGCGGCCTAGCACAGATACGCAGTATTTT. Translated, it gives CSVEERPSTDTQYF.

This clonotype was found a few times. This chain links TRBV3-1 with TRBJ2-7, with D possibly matching TRBD2 (6 bases). The CDR3 covers 15 residues. Between the trimmed V and J ends, which lost 0 bases and 6 bases, there was a span of 15 bases. Germline V gives CDR1 LGHDT, CDR2 YNNKEL (reference sequence). This CDR3 is CASSQESLWGGEQYF. CDR3 nucleotide sequence: TGTGCCAGCAGCCAAGAAAGTCTATGGGGAGGCGAGCAGTACTTC.

The chain couples TRBV5-6 to TRBJ2-7; D not certain. Deletions cut 4 bases from V and 3 bases from J, with 14 bases between. Germline CDR1 is SGHDT and CDR2 is YYEEEE. This CDR3 is built from 14 residues. The CDR3 loop is CASSPGYRYYEQYF. DNA of the CDR3: TGTGCCAGCAGCCCAGGATACCGTTACTACGAGCAGTACTTC.

The table lists this clonotype with many counts. The J gene is TRBJ2-7, the V gene TRBV6-2 or TRBV6-3; the D call may be TRBD1 or TRBD2 (5 bases each). The CDR3 is 19 residues long. Trimming removed 0 bases at V and 2 bases at J, with 23 bases between. Germline values: CDR1 MNHEY, CDR2 SVGEGT. CDR3 DNA: TGTGCCAGCAGTTACTCCCGGGACCGCTTGGACCAGGAACCCTACGAGCAGTACTTC. Amino acids: CASSYSRDRLDQEPYEQYF.

CDR3 sequence (DNA): TGTGCCAGCAGCTTAGCCCCCGGGGGTCTGGGCTACGAGCAGTACTTC. This translates into CASSLAPGGLGYEQYF. This sequence joins TRBV11-2 and TRBJ2-7; the D gene is possibly TRBD2 (6 bases). This CDR3 region has 16 residues. V gave up 1 base and J gave up 3 bases, with 16 bases separating them. Germline CDR1 reads SGHAT; CDR2 reads FQNNGV.

The J gene is TRBJ2-4, the V gene TRBV6-1; possible D gene TRBD2, 7 bases. The CDR3 covers 15 residues. Trimming removed 5 bases at V and 7 bases at J, with 18 bases between. Per the germline V gene, CDR1 is MNHNS and CDR2 is SASEGT. For the CDR3, the DNA is TGTGCCAGCAGTATGACGGGGGGCGGGTGGAACATTCAGTACTTC. Encoded protein: CASSMTGGGWNIQYF.

There are a few counts of this clonotype. This sequence joins TRBV7-2 and TRBJ2-7, with D possibly called TRBD1 or TRBD2 (6 bases each). Germline CDR1 reads SGHTA; CDR2 reads FQGNSA. V shed 5 bases and J shed 3 bases, with 14 bases lying between them. There are 14 residues in the CDR3. The CDR3 DNA sequence: TGTGCCAGCAGCCCGGTGGGGGGCGTCTACGAGCAGTACTTC. It yields the protein CASSPVGGVYEQYF.

The V call is TRBV5-1, the J call TRBJ1-2, with D possibly matching TRBD1 (6 bases). Trimming left V 2 bases short and J 8 bases short, with 22 bases between. Germline loops: CDR1 SGHRS, CDR2 YFSETQ. The CDR3 is 16 residues long. The CDR3 bases are TGCGCCAGCAGCTTTGACATGCCGGGGGCCTTATTAGGCTACACCTTC. Its protein is CASSFDMPGALLGYTF.

The chain couples TRBV20-1 to TRBJ2-1; tentatively, D is TRBD1 or TRBD2 (5 bases each). Germline-derived CDR1 and CDR2 are DFQATT and SNEGSKA (reference sequence). V was pared by 0 bases and J by 7 bases, with 16 bases between. The CDR3 sequence is 15 residues long. CDR3 bases: TGCAGTGCTAGAGATGGGGCTAGTTGGGGGAATGAGCAGTTCTTC. Translated, it gives CSARDGASWGNEQFF.

This clonotype was detected a few times. The J gene is TRBJ2-3, the V gene TRBV5-1, with a possible D match to TRBD1 (6 bases). The CDR3 has 15 residues. Germline V gives CDR1 SGHRS, CDR2 YFSETQ. V lost 3 bases to trimming and J lost 2 bases, with 13 bases between them. CDR3 coding DNA: TGCGCCAGCAGCTCCGACAGGACCGCCACAGATACGCAGTATTTT. This translates into CASSSDRTATDTQYF.